These T cell receptor beta chains were read from a single sample in a study of identical twins. TCRdb re-derived calls from the 5' RACE reads in MiXCR, one entry per CDR3 protein. The sample lists more than 1.5 million distinct CDR3 sequences, about 32% occurring once. Sequencing was carried out using cord blood. Receptor source: a newborn girl in good health. Both conserved end residues are part of each CDR3. Each record gives: V gene, clone size, D gene, J gene, CDR3 DNA, CDR3 protein. The D gene is left open where the match is weak. Size tells how often a clone was seen (once, few, many) or the class of an expanded clone, and some rows leave it out.

>TRBV4-1|few|NA|TRBJ2-1
TGCGCCAGCAGCGCCCCCGGTCGGGCAACGGGCAATGAGCAGTTCTTC
CASSAPGRATGNEQFF
>TRBV5-1|few|NA|TRBJ1-1
TGCGCCAGCAGCCAGATGGGACAAACTGAAGCTTTCTTT
CASSQMGQTEAFF
>TRBV20-1|few|NA|TRBJ2-1
TGCAGTGCTAGAGCCCTCGGGGCTAGTTTTAATGAGCAGTTCTTC
CSARALGASFNEQFF
>TRBV10-3|few|NA|TRBJ2-7
TGTGCCATCAGTGAGACTCCCCGCTCCTACGAGCAGTACTTC
CAISETPRSYEQYF
>TRBV9|NA|NA|TRBJ1-1
TGTGCCAGCAGCGTAGCTACTCAGTTGAACACTGAAGCTTTCTTT
CASSVATQLNTEAFF
>TRBV2|few|TRBD1|TRBJ1-2
TGTGCCAGCAGTGAAGCAGACAGGGAGCCCGAGGACTATGGCTACACCTTC
CASSEADREPEDYGYTF
>TRBV4-2|many|NA|TRBJ2-7
TGTGCCAGCAGCCCTACTGATTACTACGAGCAGTACTTC
CASSPTDYYEQYF
>TRBV15|NA|NA|TRBJ2-7
TGTGCCACCAGCAGAGTGGGGGGGGGCAAAGTAGATGAGCAGTACTTC
CATSRVGGGKVDEQYF
>TRBV5-8|few|TRBD1|TRBJ2-1
TGTGCCAGCAGCAGCCAGGGGGCGGGCTACAATGAGCAGTTCTTC
CASSSQGAGYNEQFF
>TRBV7-9|few|TRBD1|TRBJ1-4
TGTGCCAGCAGCTTAGGGACAGGAAACTTTGAAAAACTGTTTTTT
CASSLGTGNFEKLFF
>TRBV7-2|NA|NA|TRBJ1-3
TGTGCCAGCAGCTTCTCGCCCCTAGTCCGGAACACCATATATTTT
CASSFSPLVRNTIYF
>TRBV7-9|NA|NA|TRBJ1-1
TGTGCCAGCAGCTTACCGACAGGTAGGAACACTGAAGCTTTCTTT
CASSLPTGRNTEAFF
>TRBV10-3|few|NA|TRBJ1-1
TGTGCCATCAGTGAGTCGGAGGCGGGGGACACTGAAGCTTTCTTT
CAISESEAGDTEAFF
>TRBV20-1|few|TRBD1|TRBJ2-5
TGCAGTGCTAGTCCCGGGACAGGGGGTAAGGAGACCCAGTACTTC
CSASPGTGGKETQYF
>TRBV4-1|NA|TRBD2|TRBJ2-7
TGCGCCAGCAGCCACCGACTAGCGGGAGATTCCTACGAGCAGTACTTC
CASSHRLAGDSYEQYF
>TRBV10-3|NA|NA|TRBJ2-7
TGTGCCATCAGCGCGGCCGGGACATGGACCTACGAGCAGTACTTC
CAISAAGTWTYEQYF
>TRBV20-1|NA|NA|TRBJ1-5
TGCAGTGCTAGACGGACGGGCGGGAGCACAGATACGCAGCATTTT
CSARRTGGSTDTQHF
>TRBV20-1|few|TRBD2|TRBJ2-7
TGCAGTGCTAGAGATCTACGTGATAGCGGGTACTACGAGCAGTACTTC
CSARDLRDSGYYEQYF
>TRBV5-1|NA|TRBD1|TRBJ1-6
TGCGCCAGCAGCTTCCGGGACAGGGAAAATTCACCCCTCCACTTT
CASSFRDRENSPLHF
>TRBV6-1|few|NA|TRBJ2-7
TGTGCCAGCAGTGAATCCGTTTACGAGCAGTACTTC
CASSESVYEQYF
>TRBV10-3|many|NA|TRBJ2-7
TGTGCCATCAGACACTCCTACGAGCAGTACTTC
CAIRHSYEQYF
>TRBV5-1|NA|NA|TRBJ1-4
TGCGCCAGCAGCTTGCGGATGACTAATGAAAAACTGTTTTTT
CASSLRMTNEKLFF
>TRBV27|NA|TRBD1|TRBJ2-1
TGTGCCAGCAGTTCCTACAGGGGGCGCGTTGAGCAGTTCTTC
CASSSYRGRVEQFF
>TRBV7-2|many|NA|TRBJ2-1
TGTGCCAGCAGCCCACTGCTCGGGCTTTCCTACAATGAGCAGTTCTTC
CASSPLLGLSYNEQFF
>TRBV20-1|NA|NA|TRBJ2-3
TGCAGTGCTAGAACTGGACTGGACACAGATACGCAGTATTTT
CSARTGLDTDTQYF
>TRBV14|NA|NA|TRBJ2-1
TGTGCCAGCAGCCGAGCGGCCCACCAAAACAGTGAGCAGTTCTTC
CASSRAAHQNSEQFF
>TRBV13|NA|NA|TRBJ1-2
TGTGCCAGCAGCTTAAGCCCTTCCTATGGCTACACCTTC
CASSLSPSYGYTF
>TRBV5-1|few|TRBD2|TRBJ2-1
TGCGCCAGCAGCTTGGGGACTAGCGGGAGGGAAAATGAGCAGTTCTTC
CASSLGTSGRENEQFF
>TRBV20-1|NA|NA|TRBJ2-7
TGCAGTGCTAGGCAGGGCAGCCCCTACGAGCAGTACTTC
CSARQGSPYEQYF
>TRBV7-9|few|NA|TRBJ2-1
TGTGCCAGCAGCTTAGTGGGGGGGCCAACCCTGAGTGAGCAGTTCTTC
CASSLVGGPTLSEQFF
>TRBV28|once|TRBD2|TRBJ2-1
TGTTCCAGCAGCCCTCTCCGGACTAGCGGGGGCCACAATGAGCAGTTCTTC
CSSSPLRTSGGHNEQFF
>TRBV9|few|TRBD1|TRBJ2-1
TGTGCCAGCAGCGTAGGGACAGGACTTTACAATGAGCAGTTCTTC
CASSVGTGLYNEQFF
>TRBV5-1|NA|NA|TRBJ1-2
TGCGCCAGCAGGCTGGAGGGGTCCTACACCTTC
CASRLEGSYTF
>TRBV28|many|NA|TRBJ2-3
TGTGCCAGCAGTGAGGGGACTGCTAACACAGATACGCAGTATTTT
CASSEGTANTDTQYF
>TRBV29-1|NA|TRBD2|TRBJ2-3
TGCAGCGCAGGGACTAGCGGGAGGTGGAAGAATACGCAGTATTTT
CSAGTSGRWKNTQYF
>TRBV27|few|NA|TRBJ1-2
TGTGCCAGCAGTTCCTTGAGGTCCAACTATGGCTACACCTTC
CASSSLRSNYGYTF
>TRBV11-1|few|TRBD2|TRBJ2-1
TGTGCCAGCAGCTTATTAAATGCAGCGGGGGGGTTCGGCGATGAGCAGTTCTTC
CASSLLNAAGGFGDEQFF
>TRBV10-3|NA|NA|TRBJ2-3
TGTGCCATCAGGACCGGGCGACTCCCTAGCACAGATACGCAGTATTTT
CAIRTGRLPSTDTQYF
>TRBV10-3|NA|NA|TRBJ2-1
TGTGCCATCAGTGAGGGGGGACCCTACAATGAGCAGTTCTTC
CAISEGGPYNEQFF
>TRBV7-9|NA|NA|TRBJ2-3
TGTGCCAGCAGCTTAGGGACTCCACGTACGCAGTATTTT
CASSLGTPRTQYF
>TRBV20-1|NA|NA|TRBJ1-5
TGCAGTGCTAGAGACAAAAAGGGGGGACAGCCCCAGCATTTT
CSARDKKGGQPQHF
>TRBV20-1|NA|NA|TRBJ2-4
TGCAGTGCTAGGGAGGGGGGACACATTCAGTACTTC
CSAREGGHIQYF
>TRBV3-1|few|NA|TRBJ2-1
TGTGCCAGCAGCCAAGTGGCGATCGCATACAATGAGCAGTTCTTC
CASSQVAIAYNEQFF
>TRBV13|NA|NA|TRBJ2-5
TGTGCCAGCAGCTTATACCGTCCCGTCAGGGGTGAGACCCAGTACTTC
CASSLYRPVRGETQYF
>TRBV3-1|NA|NA|TRBJ2-5
TGTACCAGCAGCCAAAGGGGGGAGACCCAGTACTTC
CTSSQRGETQYF
>TRBV20-1|few|NA|TRBJ1-5
TGCAGTGCTAGGTTGGGGGGGGCGCAACCTCATAGCAATCAGCCCCAGCATTTT
CSARLGGAQPHSNQPQHF
>TRBV2|NA|NA|TRBJ2-5
TGTGCCAGCAGTGATAGCCTCCCCCAAGAGACCCAGTACTTC
CASSDSLPQETQYF